This is a list of T cell receptor beta chains from one sample in a study of CD8 T cells in Susac syndrome. Using its own MiXCR run on the immunoSEQ multiplex PCR reads, TCRdb lists one record per CDR3 protein. The sample gives 110,000 or so distinct CDR3 sequences, 90% to 95% of which show up once; around 0.085% is in the top ten. Sequencing was carried out using CD4+ T cells from PBMCs. The receptors stem from a human donor with multiple sclerosis. Both conserved end residues are trimmed from each CDR3. Fields, in order: J gene, V gene, CDR3 protein.

TRBJ1-1,TRBV27,ASSLSSPIQGSAF
TRBJ2-1,TRBV2,ASTYADWNEQF
TRBJ2-5,TRBV19,ASSSHRKLLQETQY
TRBJ2-7,TRBV9,ASSVDTLYEQY
TRBJ2-1,TRBV7-7,ASSLLSGSNNEQF
TRBJ2-5,TRBV29-1,SAAQETQY
TRBJ1-5,TRBV12-3/TRBV12-4,ASSPNDLSNQPQH
TRBJ1-2,TRBV7-2,ASSTRPGGYT
TRBJ2-2,TRBV2,ASRGGSNTGELF
TRBJ1-6,TRBV6-1,ASTRSFRGGNSPLH
TRBJ2-2,TRBV28,ASSVTSTGELF
TRBJ1-1,TRBV20-1,SARQPNTEAF
TRBJ1-5,TRBV30,AWSVGGTGNQPQH
TRBJ1-2,TRBV4-1,ASSQDGTIGGYT
TRBJ1-3,TRBV5-1,ASTRDSRSGNTIY
TRBJ2-1,TRBV6-6,ASTQGGLYEQF
TRBJ2-1,TRBV6-1,ASRGTGGRNEQF
TRBJ2-1,TRBV20-1,SARDRFRANPYNEQF
TRBJ2-3,TRBV24-1,ATRSASTDTQY
TRBJ1-2,TRBV5-6,ASSLAPGVGYGYT
TRBJ2-3,TRBV20-1,SARDPLAGGSNTQY
TRBJ1-1,TRBV7-2,ASSLRGFGAF
TRBJ2-6,TRBV5-4,ASNSEMGQGFSGANVLT
TRBJ1-1,TRBV14,ASSHTDTEAF
TRBJ2-3,TRBV5-1,ASSLQGAKSTDTQY
TRBJ2-7,TRBV4-3,ASSQARGSYEQY
TRBJ1-2,TRBV6-5,ASTSGQLGAYGYT
TRBJ1-2,TRBV21-1,ASTFLEIRQPSYGYT
TRBJ2-3,TRBV7-2,ASSSSSGLNTQY